These 11 T cell receptor beta chains originate from one sample sequenced in a study of post-analysis software for immune sequencing data. Sequencing libraries made from TCR beta cDNA carried unique molecular identifiers. MiXCR, applied by TCRdb to the PCR reads, yields one record per CDR3 protein. Altogether roughly 570,000 distinct CDR3 sequences are present, approximately 34% being singletons, with the ten largest covering around 5.9%. Overall study results and limits: Compared with controls, patients had more of five TRBV segments, including TRBV5-6, TRBV5-1 and TRBV20-1.

Antigens for these TCRs are unknown. The sample comprised blood. The receptors derive from a girl aged 2-17 years with multiple sclerosis.

The V gene is TRBV3-1, the J gene TRBJ2-3; 9 nucleotides agree with TRBD2. V was clipped by 4 bases and J by 7 bases; unmatched bases: 12. CDR1 LGHDT and CDR2 YNNKEL come from the germline V gene (reference sequence). This CDR3 has 16 amino acids. The CDR3 DNA is TGTGCCAGCAGCCCCCTGGCGGGGGGGCCGGGATATACGCAGTATTTT. Translating it yields CASSPLAGGPGYTQYF.

This clonotype was picked up many times. V gene TRBV3-1 combines with J gene TRBJ2-5; TRBD1 or TRBD2 may be the D gene (6 bases each). The ends were cut back, 4 bases at V and 3 bases at J, with 15 bases in the middle. The germline CDR1 and CDR2 sequences are LGHDT and YNNKEL (reference sequence). The CDR3 has 15 residues. In DNA, the CDR3 is TGTGCCAGCAGCCCCTTGGAGGGGGGAGAAGAGACCCAGTACTTC. The encoded protein is CASSPLEGGEETQYF.

About this clonotype: The junction and the germline gene differ at one end; a read error may be behind it. The J gene is TRBJ2-7, the V gene TRBV20-1, with D possibly being TRBD2 (6 bases). The CDR3 extends over 14 amino acids. The germline V gene encodes CDR1 DFQATT and CDR2 SNEGSKA (reference sequence). CDR3 loop: CSVRGQGLTYEQYF. The CDR3 nucleotides are TGCAGTGTTAGAGGCCAGGGACTGACCTACGAGCAGTACTTC.

The J gene is TRBJ1-2, the V gene TRBV5-1; D perhaps matches TRBD1 (6 bases). Germline lookup yields CDR1 SGHRS and CDR2 YFSETQ. Trimming removed 4 bases at V and 4 bases at J, with 14 bases between. The CDR3 is 14 amino acids. The CDR3 DNA sequence: TGCGCCAGCAGCCCCGACGGGACACGCTATGGCTACACCTTC. Its protein is CASSPDGTRYGYTF.

This clonotype was detected only a few times. CDR3 bases: TGCAGCGTTGTAGGTTCTTCGGAGGGGGAGTACAATGAGCAGTTCTTC. It is translated as CSVVGSSEGEYNEQFF. The V and J genes are TRBV29-1 and TRBJ2-1; D is possibly TRBD1 or TRBD2 (6 bases each). V was trimmed by 4 bases and J by 4 bases, leaving 20 bases between them. The CDR3 is 16 amino acids. The germline V gene has CDR1 SQVTM and CDR2 ANQGSEA.

This clonotype appeared a few times. This chain joins TRBV2 and TRBJ1-2, with 7 bases identical to TRBD1. CDR1 and CDR2 (germline): SNHLY, FYNNEI. The CDR3 sequence is 14 residues long. The trim removed 6 bases at V and 8 bases at J, leaving 12 bases unmatched. The DNA of the CDR3 is TGTGCCAGCAGCCGGGACAGCTTAAGCGGCGGCTACACCTTC. Residues: CASSRDSLSGGYTF.

The chain couples TRBV20-1 to TRBJ1-6, with 7 bases identical to TRBD1. Germline CDR1 and CDR2: DFQATT and SNEGSKA (reference sequence). The V gene end was trimmed by 3 bases and the J gene end by 7 bases; junction bases not matched to a gene: 12. This CDR3 region has 16 residues. The CDR3 spells CSASSVRGTVNSPLHF. CDR3 nucleotide sequence: TGCAGTGCTAGTTCCGTTCGAGGGACAGTCAATTCACCCCTCCACTTT.

The chain employs TRBV5-1 and TRBJ2-1, with 13 bases aligning to TRBD2. V lost 2 bases to trimming and J lost 2 bases; unmatched junction nucleotides: 4. The germline CDR1 and CDR2 sequences are SGHRS and YFSETQ. The CDR3 contains 17 residues. CDR3 nucleotides: TGCGCCAGCAGCTTACAAGGGACTAGCGGGGCCTACAATGAGCAGTTCTTC. Translating gives CASSLQGTSGAYNEQFF. The variable domain in full, with the rest retrieved from reference TRBV5-1 and TRBJ2-1, is KAGVTQTPRYLIKTRGQQVTLSCSPISGHRSVSWYQQTPGQGLQFLFEYFSETQRNKGNFPGRFSGRQFSNSRSEMNVSTLELGDSALYLCASSLQGTSGAYNEQFFGPGTRLTVL.

V is TRBV18 and J is TRBJ2-3; D is unclear. The CDR3 is 11 amino acids. The ends were cut back, 5 bases at V and 6 bases at J, with 6 bases in the middle. In germline, CDR1 is KGHSH, CDR2 LQKENI. Here the CDR3 DNA reads TGTGCCAGCTCAATAAAGGATACGCAGTATTTT. It is translated as CASSIKDTQYF.

This clonotype was seen only once. V gene TRBV20-1 combines with J gene TRBJ2-7; 10 nucleotides line up with TRBD2. This CDR3 is built from 16 residues. V trimming: 0 bases; J trimming: 7 bases; junction bases outside the gene matches: 12. Germline CDR1 and CDR2: DFQATT and SNEGSKA (reference sequence). The CDR3 spells CSARDWSGGAGNEQYF. The CDR3 DNA reads as TGCAGTGCTAGAGATTGGAGCGGGGGGGCCGGGAATGAGCAGTACTTC.

This clonotype was detected a few times. J is TRBJ2-1 and V is TRBV4-1; no firm D call. The V end lost 1 base, the J end lost 2 bases, and 6 bases lay between the germline ends. The CDR3 contains 14 residues. Germline V gene sequence: CDR1 MGHRA, CDR2 YSYEKL. CDR3 sequence (DNA): TGCGCCAGCAGCCAAGGACACGCCTACAATGAGCAGTTCTTC. It yields the protein CASSQGHAYNEQFF.